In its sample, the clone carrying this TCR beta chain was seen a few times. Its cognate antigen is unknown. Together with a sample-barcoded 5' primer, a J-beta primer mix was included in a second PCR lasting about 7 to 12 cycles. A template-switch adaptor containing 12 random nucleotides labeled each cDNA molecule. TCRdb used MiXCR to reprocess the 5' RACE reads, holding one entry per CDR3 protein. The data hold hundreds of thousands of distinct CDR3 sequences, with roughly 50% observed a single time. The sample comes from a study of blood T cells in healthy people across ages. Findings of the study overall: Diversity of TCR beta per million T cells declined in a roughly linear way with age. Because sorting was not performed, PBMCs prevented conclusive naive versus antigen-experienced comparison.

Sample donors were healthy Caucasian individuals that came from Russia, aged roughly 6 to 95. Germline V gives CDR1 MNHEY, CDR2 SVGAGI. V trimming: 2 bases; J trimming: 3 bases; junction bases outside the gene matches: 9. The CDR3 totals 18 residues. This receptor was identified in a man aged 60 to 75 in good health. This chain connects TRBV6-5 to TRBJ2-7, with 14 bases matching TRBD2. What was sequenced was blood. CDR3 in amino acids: CASSYGTSGGSTGYEQYF. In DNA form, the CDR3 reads TGTGCCAGCAGTTACGGGACTAGCGGGGGCTCGACCGGCTACGAGCAGTACTTC.